Listed here are 27 T cell receptor beta chains from one sample, sequenced in a study of cytomegalovirus exposure and HLA in healthy donors. The data were produced by immunoSEQ multiplex PCR, yet TCRdb's version contains in-frame clones alone and is incomplete. This table holds over 150,000 clones, 65% to 90% found once. The sample consisted of PBMCs. These receptors were obtained from a man between 18 and 29 years old in good health and CMV-seropositive.

The V gene is TRBV15, the J gene TRBJ1-5; D not resolved. Germline loops: CDR1 LNHNV, CDR2 YYDKDF (reference sequence). The CDR3 has 12 amino acids. The germline V and J ends were trimmed by 3 bases and 3 bases, with 3 bases remaining between them. CDR3 nucleotide sequence: TGTGCCACCAGCAGCTCCAATCAGCCCCAGCATTTT. It translates to CATSSSNQPQHF.

V gene TRBV6-5 combines with J gene TRBJ2-7; 7 positions agree with TRBD1. The trim removed 4 bases at V and 3 bases at J, leaving 9 bases unmatched. The CDR3 runs 15 residues. CDR1 is MNHEY and CDR2 is SVGAGI in the germline V gene. In nucleotides, the CDR3 is TGTGCCAGCAGTTCCCCCGACAGGGCACGCTACGAGCAGTACTTC. Its protein is CASSSPDRARYEQYF.

The chain uses TRBV7-8 and TRBJ1-3; tentative D call: TRBD1 (5 bases). V lost 7 bases and J 0 bases, leaving 19 bases between the germline ends. The germline CDR1 and CDR2 sequences are SGHVS and FQNEAQ. The CDR3 covers 17 residues. For the CDR3, the DNA is TGTGCCAGCACCTACCCGGGCGGAGGGACCTCTGGAAACACCATATATTTT. This sequence encodes CASTYPGGGTSGNTIYF.

The chain is built from TRBV6-6 and TRBJ1-2, with D possibly being TRBD1 (6 bases). The V gene's germline CDR1 is MNHNY and CDR2 SVGAGI (reference sequence). Trimming pared 6 bases from V and 4 bases from J, leaving 18 bases between. The CDR3 consists of 15 residues. Here the CDR3 reads CASSRVAGVPYGYTF. The CDR3 bases are TGTGCCAGCAGCCGGGTGGCAGGGGTTCCCTATGGCTACACCTTC.

The DNA of the CDR3 is TGTGCCAGCAGCGACACAGGGGGCGACGCCTATGGCTACACCTTC. This gives the protein CASSDTGGDAYGYTF. This chain connects TRBV5-6 to TRBJ1-2; 9 nucleotides agree with TRBD1. This CDR3 has 15 residues. Per germline, CDR1 SGHDT and CDR2 YYEEEE. V was pared by 4 bases and J by 4 bases, with 8 bases of the junction left unmatched.

The chain uses TRBV10-2 and TRBJ1-4, with D unresolved. The CDR3 spans 13 residues. Germline CDR1 and CDR2: WSHSY and SAAADI. The V end lost 6 bases, the J end lost 5 bases, and 10 bases lay between the germline ends. CDR3 region: CASRGQINEKLFF. The CDR3 nucleotides read TGCGCCAGCAGGGGCCAGATCAATGAAAAACTGTTTTTT.

The J gene is TRBJ2-7, the V gene TRBV7-9; 9 bases match TRBD2. V was clipped by 7 bases and J by 6 bases; unmatched bases: 7. Germline assignment: CDR1 SEHNR and CDR2 FQNEAQ (reference sequence). This CDR3 has 13 amino acids. The CDR3 is CASKLAGGPEQYF. The CDR3 nucleotides read TGTGCCAGCAAACTCGCGGGAGGGCCCGAGCAGTACTTC.

J is TRBJ1-1 and V is TRBV19, with a weak D call TRBD1 (6 bases). CDR1 is LNHDA and CDR2 is SQIVND in the germline V gene (reference sequence). This CDR3 spans 14 amino acids. V was cut by 3 bases and J by 5 bases, with 13 bases left in between. The CDR3 region is CASSILQGGTEAFF. CDR3 nucleotide sequence: TGTGCCAGTAGTATCCTACAGGGAGGGACTGAAGCTTTCTTT.

The chain uses TRBV7-3 and TRBJ2-3; 15 bases match TRBD2. The germline gives CDR1 SGHTA, CDR2 FQGTGA. V was clipped by 0 bases and J by 5 bases; unmatched bases: 3. The CDR3 has 17 amino acids. The CDR3 here is CASSLTGLAGGRDTQYF. The CDR3 DNA reads as TGTGCCAGCAGCTTAACGGGACTAGCGGGGGGTAGAGATACGCAGTATTTT.

The rearrangement uses TRBV5-1 and TRBJ2-2; the match to TRBD1 covers 9 bases. V lost 0 bases to trimming and J lost 7 bases; unmatched junction nucleotides: 1. Germline-derived CDR1 and CDR2 are SGHRS and YFSETQ. CDR3 length: 14 residues. As DNA, the CDR3 is TGCGCCAGCAGCTTGGACAGGGGGCGCGGGGAGCTGTTTTTT. It specifies CASSLDRGRGELFF.

This clone occurred once. The CDR3 nucleotides read TGTGCCAGCCTTACAGGGTGGGAGACTGAAGCTTTCTTT. This translates into CASLTGWETEAFF. J is TRBJ1-1 and V is TRBV6-6, with D possibly being TRBD1 (6 bases). The CDR3 length is 13 residues. V was clipped by 8 bases and J by 5 bases, with 15 bases between them. Germline V gives CDR1 MNHNY, CDR2 SVGAGI (reference sequence).

This chain connects TRBV11-2 to TRBJ2-1; 12 bases are a match to TRBD2. Germline trimming cut 1 base from V and 4 bases from J; bases unmatched to any gene: 2. The CDR3 has 16 amino acids. CDR1 and CDR2 from the germline V gene are SGHAT and FQNNGV. CDR3 DNA: TGTGCCAGCAGCTTAGCCGGGACTAGCGGGTACAATGAGCAGTTCTTC. Encoded protein: CASSLAGTSGYNEQFF.

V and J are TRBV7-2 and TRBJ2-7; 9 nucleotides align to TRBD2. Looked up from germline, CDR1 is SGHTA and CDR2 is FQGNSA. The CDR3 has 17 amino acids. Trimming at V came to 1 base and at J to 3 bases, leaving 10 bases not matched to a gene. DNA of the CDR3: TGTGCCAGCAGCTTAGTCGTGGCTAGCGGGATTCTCTACGAGCAGTACTTC. Residues: CASSLVVASGILYEQYF.

The gene calls are TRBV2 and TRBJ2-7; unclear D gene. The germline V gene encodes CDR1 SNHLY and CDR2 FYNNEI. The CDR3 extends over 13 amino acids. Trimming took 6 bases from V and 2 from J, leaving 11 bases between them. CDR3 sequence reads: CASRRGFTYEQYF. The DNA for the CDR3 is TGTGCCAGCAGGAGAGGTTTCACCTACGAGCAGTACTTC.

CDR3 amino acids: CASSPLPRGYMNTEAFF. The CDR3 nucleotides are TGTGCCAGCAGCCCCCTCCCTAGGGGTTATATGAACACTGAAGCTTTCTTT. The chain joins TRBV7-2 to TRBJ1-1, with D maybe TRBD1 (5 bases). There are 17 residues in the CDR3. Germline V gives CDR1 SGHTA, CDR2 FQGNSA. V lost 5 bases to trimming and J lost 0 bases, with 19 bases between them.

The V gene is TRBV11-2, the J gene TRBJ1-6; unclear D gene. The V gene lost 0 bases and the J gene lost 9 bases, with 15 bases spanning the gap. The germline V gene encodes CDR1 SGHAT and CDR2 FQNNGV. This CDR3 has 16 residues. CDR3 in DNA: TGTGCCAGCAGCTTAGAAACGGGTATTATAGGTTCACCCCTCCACTTT. This sequence encodes CASSLETGIIGSPLHF.

The CDR3 DNA is TGTGCCAGCAGCCGGGGGATCAATCAGCCCCAGCATTTT. Protein product: CASSRGINQPQHF. V is TRBV5-4 and J is TRBJ1-5; a weak D match, TRBD1 (5 bases). CDR1 and CDR2 (germline): SGHNT, YYREEE (reference sequence). The CDR3 length is 13 residues. V was shortened by 4 bases and J by 3 bases, with 8 bases between the two germline ends.

The V and J genes are TRBV4-1 and TRBJ2-5; unclear D gene. Germline CDR1 and CDR2: MGHRA and YSYEKL. V was clipped by 2 bases and J by 3 bases, with 4 bases between them. This CDR3 has 12 residues. CDR3 DNA sequence: TGCGCCAGCAGCCAACCTGAAGAGACCCAGTACTTC. Amino acids: CASSQPEETQYF.

J is TRBJ1-2 and V is TRBV28; 10 nucleotides align to TRBD1. The CDR3 spans 15 residues. The germline CDR1 and CDR2 sequences are MDHEN and SYDVKM. After removal of 5 bases from V and 3 bases from J, the junction contained 6 bases not matched to a gene. The CDR3 DNA reads TGTGCCAGCAGTCTGGGACAGGGGTCAGACTATGGCTACACCTTC. Encoded protein: CASSLGQGSDYGYTF.

The V and J genes are TRBV4-2 and TRBJ2-7; TRBD1 is a possible D gene (5 bases). With 0 bases removed from V and 0 bases from J, the gap between germline ends came to 12 bases. The CDR3 covers 16 residues. Germline CDR1 reads LGHNA; CDR2 reads YNFKEQ. The CDR3 DNA is TGTGCCAGCAGCCAAGAACGGCAGGGTAGCTCCTACGAGCAGTACTTC. Protein product: CASSQERQGSSYEQYF.

This clone has more than one count but fewer than ten. V gene TRBV30 combines with J gene TRBJ2-7; 10 bases line up with TRBD1. CDR1 and CDR2 from the germline V gene are GTSNPN and SVGIG (reference sequence). This CDR3 is built from 13 residues. The trim removed 1 base at V and 9 bases at J, leaving 6 bases unmatched. The DNA of the CDR3 is TGTGCCTGGAGTGACTGGACAGGGGGGCCGCAGTACTTC. Translating gives CAWSDWTGGPQYF.

This clone was detected a few times. This chain uses TRBV19 with TRBJ2-2; TRBD1 agrees at 9 bases. Losses at the gene ends were 7 bases for V and 5 bases for J; bases not matched to a gene: 5. CDR3 size: 14 residues. Germline-derived CDR1 and CDR2 are LNHDA and SQIVND (reference sequence). The chain's CDR3 is CASKQGAHTGELFF. Written as DNA, the CDR3 is TGTGCCAGTAAACAGGGGGCGCATACCGGGGAGCTGTTTTTT.

The chain has TRBV30 and TRBJ2-1; TRBD2 matches 8 bases. Per the germline V gene, CDR1 is GTSNPN and CDR2 is SVGIG (reference sequence). The CDR3 consists of 16 residues. J was trimmed by 5 bases and V by 1 base; bases with no gene match: 10. CDR3 in DNA: TGTGCCTGGAGTGGCGCCCCGGGGCGGGGGGACAATGAGCAGTTCTTC. This gives the protein CAWSGAPGRGDNEQFF.

V gene TRBV6-5 combines with J gene TRBJ2-5; D unresolved. This CDR3 region has 15 residues. The germline gives CDR1 MNHEY, CDR2 SVGAGI. V lost 0 bases, J lost 7 bases, and 15 bases lay in between. The CDR3 loop reads CASSYSVGPLGTQYF. CDR3 DNA: TGTGCCAGCAGTTACTCGGTTGGCCCCCTTGGGACCCAGTACTTC.

Only a few counts were recorded for this clone. V gene TRBV5-6 combines with J gene TRBJ2-5; D may be TRBD2 (6 bases). With 4 bases removed from V and 5 bases from J, the gap between germline ends came to 6 bases. Germline loops: CDR1 SGHDT, CDR2 YYEEEE. The CDR3 sequence is 11 residues long. As DNA, the CDR3 is TGTGCCAGCAGCGGGGGGGAGACCCAGTACTTC. Protein: CASSGGETQYF.

The J gene is TRBJ2-4, the V gene TRBV13, with D possibly being TRBD1 (6 bases). V was pared by 5 bases and J by 6 bases, with 11 bases between. The CDR3 covers 13 residues. The V gene's germline CDR1 is PRHDT and CDR2 FYEKMQ (reference sequence). The CDR3 spells CASSLDRGNIQYF. As DNA, the CDR3 is TGTGCCAGCAGCCTGGACAGAGGAAACATTCAGTACTTC.

V and J are TRBV4-1 and TRBJ1-5, with a possible D match to TRBD1 (6 bases). Looked up from germline, CDR1 is MGHRA and CDR2 is YSYEKL. Trimming took 2 bases from V and 0 from J, leaving 20 bases between them. This CDR3 is 19 amino acids long. This CDR3 is CASSQHYRGGAGSNQPQHF. The DNA for the CDR3 is TGCGCCAGCAGCCAACACTATCGGGGGGGCGCGGGTAGCAATCAGCCCCAGCATTTT.